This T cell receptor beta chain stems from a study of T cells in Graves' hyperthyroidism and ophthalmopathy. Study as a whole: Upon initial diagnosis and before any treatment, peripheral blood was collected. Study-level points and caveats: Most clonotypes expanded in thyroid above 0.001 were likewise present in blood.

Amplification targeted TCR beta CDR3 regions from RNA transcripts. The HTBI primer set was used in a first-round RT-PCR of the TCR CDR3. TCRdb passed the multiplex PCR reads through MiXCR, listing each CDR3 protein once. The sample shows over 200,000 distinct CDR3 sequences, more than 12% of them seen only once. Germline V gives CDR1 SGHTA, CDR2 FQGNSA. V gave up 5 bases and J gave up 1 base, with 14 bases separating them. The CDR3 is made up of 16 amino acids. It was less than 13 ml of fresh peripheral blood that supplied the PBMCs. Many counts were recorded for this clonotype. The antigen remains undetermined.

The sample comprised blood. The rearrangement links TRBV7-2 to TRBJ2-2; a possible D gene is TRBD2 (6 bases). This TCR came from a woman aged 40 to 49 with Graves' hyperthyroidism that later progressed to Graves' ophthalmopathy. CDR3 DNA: TGTGCCAGCAGCCCAACGGGACTCCTGAACACCGGGGAGCTGTTTTTT. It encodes CASSPTGLLNTGELFF. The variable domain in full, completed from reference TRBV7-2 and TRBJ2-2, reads GAGVSQSPSNKVTEKGKDVELRCDPISGHTALYWYRQSLGQGLEFLIYFQGNSAPDKSGLPSDRFSAERTGGSVSTLTIQRTQQEDSAVYLCASSPTGLLNTGELFFGEGSRLTVL.